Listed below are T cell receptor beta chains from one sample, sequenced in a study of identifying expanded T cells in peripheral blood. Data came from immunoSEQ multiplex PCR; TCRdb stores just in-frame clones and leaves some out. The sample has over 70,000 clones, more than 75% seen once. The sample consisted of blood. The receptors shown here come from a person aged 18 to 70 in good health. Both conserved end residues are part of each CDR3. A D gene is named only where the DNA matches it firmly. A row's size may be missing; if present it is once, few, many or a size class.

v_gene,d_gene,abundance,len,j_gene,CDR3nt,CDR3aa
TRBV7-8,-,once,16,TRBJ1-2,TGTGCCAGCAGCCCTCGATCAAGGGACTTTAACTATGGCTACACCTTC,CASSPRSRDFNYGYTF
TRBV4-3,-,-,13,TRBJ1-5,TGCGCCAGCAGCCAAGATTCAACAAAGCCCCAGCATTTT,CASSQDSTKPQHF
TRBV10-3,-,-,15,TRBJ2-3,TGTGCCATCGGTGGCGTCTCAACGGGCACAGATACGCAGTATTTT,CAIGGVSTGTDTQYF
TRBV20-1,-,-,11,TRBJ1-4,TGCAGTGTCCCGGTGCAGGGAAAACTGTTTTTT,CSVPVQGKLFF
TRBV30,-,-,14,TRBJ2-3,TGTGCCTGGAGCGCGGGGACCCGCACAGATACGCAGTATTTT,CAWSAGTRTDTQYF
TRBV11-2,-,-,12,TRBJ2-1,TGTGCCAGCAGCCATGACAGAGCTGAGCAGTTCTTC,CASSHDRAEQFF
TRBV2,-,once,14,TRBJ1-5,TGTGCCAGCAGTGAACGGCAGGGCAATCAGCCCCAGCATTTT,CASSERQGNQPQHF
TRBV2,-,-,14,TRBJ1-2,TGTGCCAGCAGTGAGGGCAGGGCCCGCTATGGCTACACCTTC,CASSEGRARYGYTF
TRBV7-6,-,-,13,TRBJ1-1,TGTGCCAGCAGCTTAGGGGGTTCCACTGAAGCTTTCTTT,CASSLGGSTEAFF
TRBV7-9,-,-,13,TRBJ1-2,TGTGCCAGCAGCCCCTCGACCAACTATGGCTACACCTTC,CASSPSTNYGYTF
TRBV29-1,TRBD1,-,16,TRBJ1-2,TGCAGCGTTGATCTCACACCGGGACAGGGAGACTATGGCTACACCTTC,CSVDLTPGQGDYGYTF
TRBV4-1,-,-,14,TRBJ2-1,TGCGCCAGCAGCCAAGATTTCAGCGCGGATGAGCAGTTCTTC,CASSQDFSADEQFF
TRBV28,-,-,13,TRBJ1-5,TGTGCCAGCAGGGTTATTGCCGAACAGCCCCAGCATTTT,CASRVIAEQPQHF
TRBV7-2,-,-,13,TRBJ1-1,TGTGCCAGCAGCCCCTTCGGGGGTACTGAAGCTTTCTTT,CASSPFGGTEAFF